Given below is one TCR beta chain in context. This CDR3 spans 11 amino acids. V lost 10 bases, J lost 12 bases, and 18 bases lay in between. Germline lookup yields CDR1 MDHEN and CDR2 SYDVKM. Source study methods: Using reference gene primer amplification, nucleated cell counts were estimated. Only in-frame clones appear in the TCRdb table, and some are missing; sequencing was by immunoSEQ multiplex PCR. The DNA gave D and trimming, while V, J and clone size come from that table. The sample consists of approximately 59,000 clones, about 85% of them appearing once. This sample stems from a study of blood T cell repertoires in COVID-19. About the study: Researchers got acute and convalescent COVID-19 samples from the United States, Italy and Spain. PBMCs, B-cell-depleted T cells, or T cells provided the cDNA or gDNA that made up the material.

This clonotype was sampled from a woman of 80 years or more with acute or convalescent COVID-19. Sequenced input: peripheral blood. V usage is TRBV28 and J usage is TRBJ1-2, with no clear D. The CDR3: CATMELRVNTF. The CDR3 bases are TGTGCCACCATGGAGCTCCGGGTGAACACCTTC.